Listed below are T cell receptor beta chains from one sample, sequenced in a study of control samples from healthy donors and cancer patients. The data were produced by immunoSEQ multiplex PCR, yet TCRdb's version contains in-frame clones alone and is incomplete. The sample has 78,000 or so clones, more than 80% seen once. Sequenced input: blood. The receptors shown here come from a man aged 45 to 65 in good health. Both conserved end residues are part of each CDR3. The D gene is left open where the match is weak. Clone size is shown for a subset of rows, as once, few, many or a class of expanded clone.

CDR3 length,V gene,J gene,D gene,clone size,CDR3 protein,CDR3 DNA
15,TRBV15,TRBJ2-5,.,.,CATSRDFRHQETQYF,TGTGCCACCAGCAGAGATTTTCGACATCAAGAGACCCAGTACTTC
14,TRBV6-2/TRBV6-3,TRBJ1-1,TRBD1,.,CASSHSTGATEAFF,TGTGCCAGCAGTCACTCGACAGGGGCCACTGAAGCTTTCTTT
18,TRBV7-2,TRBJ2-1,TRBD2,.,CASSLAGGTSGLWNEQFF,TGTGCCAGCAGCTTAGCTGGGGGGACTAGCGGACTGTGGAATGAGCAGTTCTTC
13,TRBV30,TRBJ1-2,TRBD1,.,CAWDGGQGFGYTF,TGTGCCTGGGATGGGGGACAGGGGTTTGGCTACACCTTC
16,TRBV4-3,TRBJ1-4,.,.,CASSQGDRGASEKLFF,TGCGCCAGCAGCCAAGGTGATCGGGGCGCGAGCGAAAAACTGTTTTTT
15,TRBV4-3,TRBJ1-6,.,once,CASSQDPTSVSPLHF,TGCGCCAGCAGCCAAGATCCGACATCCGTGTCACCCCTCCACTTT
14,TRBV18,TRBJ2-3,TRBD1,.,CASSLQGEWDTQYF,TGTGCCAGCTCACTCCAGGGGGAGTGGGATACGCAGTATTTT
18,TRBV6-2/TRBV6-3,TRBJ2-7,TRBD2,.,CASSPGLAGGPRIGEQYF,TGTGCCAGCAGCCCTGGACTAGCGGGAGGGCCTCGAATTGGCGAGCAGTACTTC
14,TRBV7-2,TRBJ2-2,.,few,CASSPATGNGELFF,TGTGCCAGCAGCCCCGCAACGGGGAACGGGGAGCTGTTTTTT
14,TRBV6-5,TRBJ1-6,.,.,CASRHPVDNSPLHF,TGTGCCAGCAGACACCCAGTGGATAATTCACCCCTCCACTTT
14,TRBV7-2,TRBJ2-1,.,.,CASSSAYPGDEQFF,TGTGCCAGCAGCTCTGCCTATCCCGGGGATGAGCAGTTCTTC
15,TRBV6-5,TRBJ1-3,TRBD1,.,CASIPWDSSGNTIYF,TGTGCCAGCATACCTTGGGACAGCTCTGGAAACACCATATATTTT